These T cell receptor beta chains were read from a single sample in a study of a mutant IDH1 vaccine in newly diagnosed glioma. The protocol was immunoSEQ multiplex PCR, while the TCRdb copy is restricted to in-frame clones and leaves out a portion. The table lists roughly 70,000 clones, 75% to 90% of them singletons. These receptors have no identified antigens. The material was PBMCs, obtained from a glioma patient whose treatment included an IDH1 peptide vaccine. Every receptor here comes from a man in his late teens or twenties with glioma. CDR3s include the opening cysteine and the closing phenylalanine or tryptophan. A D gene is named only where the DNA matches it firmly. Clone size is shown for a subset of rows, as once, few, many or a class of expanded clone.

length | J | V | size | D | DNA | CDR3
13 | TRBJ1-5 | TRBV7-6 | . | . | TGTGCCAGCAGCTTAGACAGATTTCAGCCCCAGCATTTT | CASSLDRFQPQHF
14 | TRBJ1-2 | TRBV5-5 | . | . | TGTGCCAGCAGCTTGGAAAGCACCCACTATGGCTACACCTTC | CASSLESTHYGYTF
14 | TRBJ1-2 | TRBV19 | . | . | TGTGCCAGTAGAAGCCTAGAGGTCCGGGTAGGCTACACCTTC | CASRSLEVRVGYTF
13 | TRBJ2-1 | TRBV5-1 | . | . | TGCGCCAGCAGCCCGGGGACGGGGAATGAGCAGTTCTTC | CASSPGTGNEQFF
12 | TRBJ1-1 | TRBV19 | few | . | TGTGCCAGTAGTATGGGGACGGTTGAAGCTTTCTTT | CASSMGTVEAFF
14 | TRBJ1-1 | TRBV19 | . | TRBD1 | TGTGCCAGTAGTGCCGGGACAGCTCCGCTTGAAGCTTTCTTT | CASSAGTAPLEAFF
11 | TRBJ2-7 | TRBV5-1 | . | . | TGCGCCAGCAGCTTGGCCCACGAGCAGTACTTC | CASSLAHEQYF
15 | TRBJ1-2 | TRBV7-9 | . | TRBD1 | TGTGCCAGCAGCACCTCGGGACAGGGGATGCATGGCTACACCTTC | CASSTSGQGMHGYTF
13 | TRBJ1-2 | TRBV6-1 | once | . | TGTGCCAGCAGGGGGGGGAGGAACTATGGCTACACCTTC | CASRGGRNYGYTF
17 | TRBJ2-1 | TRBV9 | . | . | TGTGCCAGCAGCGTAGCCCCCTTCGACGGGCCCTACAATGAGCAGTTCTTC | CASSVAPFDGPYNEQFF
13 | TRBJ1-1 | TRBV19 | . | TRBD1 | TGTGCCATAGGGGGCTCTATGAACACTGAAGCTTTCTTT | CAIGGSMNTEAFF
16 | TRBJ2-5 | TRBV18 | . | TRBD1 | TGTGCCAGCTCATCCCAAGGGACAGGGGGCCAAGAGACCCAGTACTTC | CASSSQGTGGQETQYF
14 | TRBJ2-7 | TRBV4-3 | . | TRBD2 | TGCGCCAGCAGCCAGGATAGCGGGAGATACGAGCAGTACTTC | CASSQDSGRYEQYF
14 | TRBJ2-5 | TRBV30 | . | TRBD2 | TGTGCCTGGAGTGCGGCTAGCGGGAGGAGGGCCCAGTACTTC | CAWSAASGRRAQYF
14 | TRBJ1-1 | TRBV28 | . | TRBD1 | TGTGCCAGCAGAGGACAGGGGATGGGGACTGAAGCTTTCTTT | CASRGQGMGTEAFF
16 | TRBJ1-4 | TRBV7-9 | once | . | TGTGCCAGCAGCCCACTGAGACGTTCAACTAATGAAAAACTGTTTTTT | CASSPLRRSTNEKLFF
17 | TRBJ2-4 | TRBV10-2 | . | . | TGCGCCAGCAGTGAGTGGGTAGGGGGAAAGGGCAAAAACATTCAGTACTTC | CASSEWVGGKGKNIQYF
15 | TRBJ2-7 | TRBV28 | once | . | TGTGCCAGCAGTTTGTCGGTACACACCGGTTACGAGCAGTACTTC | CASSLSVHTGYEQYF
15 | TRBJ2-3 | TRBV7-9 | . | . | TGTGCCAGCAGCTTATGGGCAGGGTGGGTTAATACGCAGTATTTT | CASSLWAGWVNTQYF
16 | TRBJ1-3 | TRBV7-9 | . | . | TGTGCCAGCAGCCCGGTGGGGACACAAACTGGAAACACCATATATTTT | CASSPVGTQTGNTIYF
15 | TRBJ1-1 | TRBV7-9 | . | . | TGTGCCAGCAGCGGGGCGCCTGGAGATCCCACTGAAGCTTTCTTT | CASSGAPGDPTEAFF
17 | TRBJ2-2 | TRBV7-8 | . | . | TGTGCCAGCAGCCCATTAAGTGGGGGTTCGAACACCGGGGAGCTGTTTTTT | CASSPLSGGSNTGELFF
15 | TRBJ2-1 | TRBV7-9 | . | . | TGTGCCAGCAGCTTACCGGGACAAAAATACAATGAGCAGTTCTTC | CASSLPGQKYNEQFF
14 | TRBJ1-1 | TRBV5-1 | . | . | TGCGCCAGCTCCTCTGGGGAGGGGAACACTGAAGCTTTCTTT | CASSSGEGNTEAFF
16 | TRBJ1-1 | TRBV11-2 | . | TRBD1 | TGTGCCAGCAGCTTAGTCCTCTTGGGACAGGGCGGTGAAGCTTTCTTT | CASSLVLLGQGGEAFF
15 | TRBJ1-5 | TRBV6-1 | medium-sized | TRBD1 | TGTGCCAGCACCACGGGACAGGGGAGTCCATCGCCCCAGCATTTT | CASTTGQGSPSPQHF
15 | TRBJ2-1 | TRBV5-1 | once | . | TGCGCCAGCAGCTGGGGGGACAGCTCCTACAATGAGCAGTTCTTC | CASSWGDSSYNEQFF
14 | TRBJ2-7 | TRBV6-1 | . | TRBD1 | TGTGCCAGCAGGAAGACAGGGGTCACCTTTTGGCAGTACTTC | CASRKTGVTFWQYF
14 | TRBJ1-5 | TRBV28 | . | . | TGTGCCAGCAGTTTAGGGGGGGCCAATCAGCCCCAGCATTTT | CASSLGGANQPQHF
15 | TRBJ1-2 | TRBV6-6 | . | TRBD1 | TGTGCCAGCAGACTAAGACAGGGCCCCCTCTATGGCTACACCTTC | CASRLRQGPLYGYTF
14 | TRBJ1-2 | TRBV2 | . | TRBD1 | TGTGCCAGCACCCTGGAACAGGGGAACTATGGCTACACCTTC | CASTLEQGNYGYTF
14 | TRBJ1-5 | TRBV18 | . | . | TGTGCCAGCTCAAGGACTGGTGGCAATCAGCCCCAGCATTTT | CASSRTGGNQPQHF
17 | TRBJ1-1 | TRBV7-9 | . | . | TGTGCCAGCAGCTTCACTGAGGTTGGGGGTCTACTTACTGAAGCTTTCTTT | CASSFTEVGGLLTEAFF
13 | TRBJ2-3 | TRBV28 | . | . | TGTGCCAGCAGTTTACCGACGTGGGGGACGCAGTATTTT | CASSLPTWGTQYF
15 | TRBJ1-2 | TRBV28 | . | . | TGTGCCAGCAGTTCAGGACCGATAGTAGGTTATGGCTACACCTTC | CASSSGPIVGYGYTF
15 | TRBJ2-7 | TRBV5-8 | once | TRBD1 | TGTGCCAGCAGCTTGCTGGGACAGGGTAGTAACGAGCAGTACTTC | CASSLLGQGSNEQYF
15 | TRBJ2-1 | TRBV7-2 | . | . | TGTGCCAGCAGCTTAGCGCTGAACAACTACAATGAGCAGTTCTTC | CASSLALNNYNEQFF